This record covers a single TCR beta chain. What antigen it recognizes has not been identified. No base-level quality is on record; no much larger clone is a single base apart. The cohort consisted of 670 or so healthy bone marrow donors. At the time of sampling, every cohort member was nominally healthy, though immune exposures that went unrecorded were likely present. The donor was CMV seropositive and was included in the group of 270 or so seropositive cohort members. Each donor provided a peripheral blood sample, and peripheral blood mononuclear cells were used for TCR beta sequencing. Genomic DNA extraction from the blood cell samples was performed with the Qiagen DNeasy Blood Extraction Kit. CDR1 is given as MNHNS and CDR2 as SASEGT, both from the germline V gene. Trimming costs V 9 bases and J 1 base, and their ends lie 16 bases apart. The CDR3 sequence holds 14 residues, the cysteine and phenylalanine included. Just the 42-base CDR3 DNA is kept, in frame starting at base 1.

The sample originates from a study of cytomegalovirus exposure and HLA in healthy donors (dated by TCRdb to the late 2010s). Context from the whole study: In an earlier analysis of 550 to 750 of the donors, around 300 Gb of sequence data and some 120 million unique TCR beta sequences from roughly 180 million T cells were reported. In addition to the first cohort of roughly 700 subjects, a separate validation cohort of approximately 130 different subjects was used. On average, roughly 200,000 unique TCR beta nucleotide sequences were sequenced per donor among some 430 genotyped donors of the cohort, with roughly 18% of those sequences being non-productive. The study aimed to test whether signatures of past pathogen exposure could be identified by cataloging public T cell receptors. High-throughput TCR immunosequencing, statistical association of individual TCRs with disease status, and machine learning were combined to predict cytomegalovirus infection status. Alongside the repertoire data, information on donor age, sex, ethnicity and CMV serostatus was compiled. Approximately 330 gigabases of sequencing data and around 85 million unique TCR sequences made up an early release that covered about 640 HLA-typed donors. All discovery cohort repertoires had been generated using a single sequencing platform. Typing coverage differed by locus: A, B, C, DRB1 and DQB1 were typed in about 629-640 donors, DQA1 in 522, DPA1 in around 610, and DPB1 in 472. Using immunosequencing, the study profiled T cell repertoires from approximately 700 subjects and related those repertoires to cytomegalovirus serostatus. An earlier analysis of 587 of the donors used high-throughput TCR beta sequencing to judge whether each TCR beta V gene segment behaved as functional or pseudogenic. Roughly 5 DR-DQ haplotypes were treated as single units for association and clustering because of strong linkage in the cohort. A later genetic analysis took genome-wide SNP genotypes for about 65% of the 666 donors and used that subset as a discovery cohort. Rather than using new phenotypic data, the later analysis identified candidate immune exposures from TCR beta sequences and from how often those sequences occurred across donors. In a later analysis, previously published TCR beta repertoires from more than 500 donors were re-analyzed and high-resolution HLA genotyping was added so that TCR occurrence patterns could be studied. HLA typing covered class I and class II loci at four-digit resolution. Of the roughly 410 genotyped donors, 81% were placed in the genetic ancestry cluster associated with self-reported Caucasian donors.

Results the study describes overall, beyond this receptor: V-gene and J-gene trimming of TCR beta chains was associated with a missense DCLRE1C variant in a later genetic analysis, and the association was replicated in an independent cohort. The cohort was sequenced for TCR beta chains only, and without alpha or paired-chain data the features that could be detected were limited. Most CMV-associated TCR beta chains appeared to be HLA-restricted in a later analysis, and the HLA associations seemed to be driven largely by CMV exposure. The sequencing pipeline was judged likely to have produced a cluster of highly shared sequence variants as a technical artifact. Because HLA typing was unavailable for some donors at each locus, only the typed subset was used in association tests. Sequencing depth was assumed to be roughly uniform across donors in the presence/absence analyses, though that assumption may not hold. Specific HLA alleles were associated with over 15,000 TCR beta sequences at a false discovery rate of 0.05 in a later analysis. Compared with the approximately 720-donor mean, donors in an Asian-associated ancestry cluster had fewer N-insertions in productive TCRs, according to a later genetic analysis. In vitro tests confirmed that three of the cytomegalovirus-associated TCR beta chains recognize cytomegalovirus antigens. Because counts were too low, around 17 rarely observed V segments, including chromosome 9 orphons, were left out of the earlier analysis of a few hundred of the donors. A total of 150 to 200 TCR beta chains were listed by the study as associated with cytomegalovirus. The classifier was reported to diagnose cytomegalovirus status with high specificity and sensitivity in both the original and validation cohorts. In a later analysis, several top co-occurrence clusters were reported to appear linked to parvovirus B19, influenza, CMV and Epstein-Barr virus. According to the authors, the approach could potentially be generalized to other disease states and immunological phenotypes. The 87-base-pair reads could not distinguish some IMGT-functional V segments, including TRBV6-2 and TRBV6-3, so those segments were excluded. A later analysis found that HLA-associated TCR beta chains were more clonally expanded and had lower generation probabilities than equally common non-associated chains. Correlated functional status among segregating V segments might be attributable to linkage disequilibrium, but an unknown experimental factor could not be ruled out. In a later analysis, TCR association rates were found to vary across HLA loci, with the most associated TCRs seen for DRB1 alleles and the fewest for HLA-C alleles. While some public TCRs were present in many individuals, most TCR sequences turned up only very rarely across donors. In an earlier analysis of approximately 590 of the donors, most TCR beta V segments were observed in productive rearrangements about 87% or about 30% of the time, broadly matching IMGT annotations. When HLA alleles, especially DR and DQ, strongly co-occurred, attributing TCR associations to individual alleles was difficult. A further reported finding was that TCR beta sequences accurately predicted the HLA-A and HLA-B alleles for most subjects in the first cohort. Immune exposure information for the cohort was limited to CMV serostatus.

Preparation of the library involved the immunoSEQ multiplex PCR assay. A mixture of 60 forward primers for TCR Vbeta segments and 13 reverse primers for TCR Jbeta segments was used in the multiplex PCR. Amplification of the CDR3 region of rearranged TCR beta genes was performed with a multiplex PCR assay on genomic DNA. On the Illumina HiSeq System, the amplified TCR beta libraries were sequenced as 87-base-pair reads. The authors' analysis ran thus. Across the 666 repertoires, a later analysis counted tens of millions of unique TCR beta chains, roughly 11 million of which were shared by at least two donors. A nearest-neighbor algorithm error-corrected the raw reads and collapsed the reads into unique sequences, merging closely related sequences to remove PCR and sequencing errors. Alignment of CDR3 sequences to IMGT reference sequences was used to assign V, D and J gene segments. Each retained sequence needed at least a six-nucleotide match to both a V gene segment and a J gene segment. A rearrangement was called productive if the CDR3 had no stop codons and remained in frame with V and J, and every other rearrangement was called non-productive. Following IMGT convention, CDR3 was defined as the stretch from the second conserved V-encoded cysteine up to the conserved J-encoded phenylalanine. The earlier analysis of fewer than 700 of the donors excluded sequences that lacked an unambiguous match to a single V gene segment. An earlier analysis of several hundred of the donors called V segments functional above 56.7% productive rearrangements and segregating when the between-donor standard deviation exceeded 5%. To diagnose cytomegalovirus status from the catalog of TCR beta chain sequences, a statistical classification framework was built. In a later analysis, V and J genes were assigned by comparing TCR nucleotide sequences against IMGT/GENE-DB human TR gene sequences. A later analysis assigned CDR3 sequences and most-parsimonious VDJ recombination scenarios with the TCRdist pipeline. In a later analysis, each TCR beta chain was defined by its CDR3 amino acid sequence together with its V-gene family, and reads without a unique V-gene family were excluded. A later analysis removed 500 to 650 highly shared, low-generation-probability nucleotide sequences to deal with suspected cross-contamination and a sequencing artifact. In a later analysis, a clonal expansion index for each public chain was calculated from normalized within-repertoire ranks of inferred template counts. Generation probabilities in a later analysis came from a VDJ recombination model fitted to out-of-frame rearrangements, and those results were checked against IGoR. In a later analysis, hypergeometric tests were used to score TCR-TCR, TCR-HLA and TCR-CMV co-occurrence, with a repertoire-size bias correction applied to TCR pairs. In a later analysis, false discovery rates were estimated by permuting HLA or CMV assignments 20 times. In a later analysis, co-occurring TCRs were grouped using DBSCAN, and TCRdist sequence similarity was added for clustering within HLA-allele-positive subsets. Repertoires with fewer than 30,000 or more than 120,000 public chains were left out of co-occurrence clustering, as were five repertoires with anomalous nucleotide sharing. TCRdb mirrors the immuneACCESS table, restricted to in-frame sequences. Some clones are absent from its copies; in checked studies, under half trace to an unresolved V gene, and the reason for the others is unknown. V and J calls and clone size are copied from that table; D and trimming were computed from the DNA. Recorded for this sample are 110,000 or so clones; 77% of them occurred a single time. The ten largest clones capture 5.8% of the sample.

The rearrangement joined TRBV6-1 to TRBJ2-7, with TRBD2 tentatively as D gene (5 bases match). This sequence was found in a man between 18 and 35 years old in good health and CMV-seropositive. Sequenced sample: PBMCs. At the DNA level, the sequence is TGTGCCAGTCGGGGTGAGGACTCTTCCTACGAGCAGTACTTC. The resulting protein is CASRGEDSSYEQYF.